This T cell receptor beta chain was identified during a study of T cell clones after liver transplantation. Across the study: Pre-transplant mixed lymphocyte reactions yielded third-party-reactive TCRbeta sequences as comparators for graft-donor-reactive sequences. Tolerance: complete withdrawal held at least one year, liver enzymes staying within twice normal. Timepoints were pre-transplant, pre-withdrawal, and after withdrawal was completed or failed.

The study's findings and limits: Compared with third party-reactive sequences, donor-reactive ones declined more, independent of withdrawal success.

Some clones are missing from TCRdb's copy, which holds only in-frame ones; the method was immunoSEQ multiplex PCR. In the table there are around 71,000 clones, roughly 80% of which are singletons. J gave up 3 bases and V 4 bases, and 7 bases lay outside the gene matches. Germline CDR1 reads SGHNT; CDR2 reads YYREEE (reference sequence). This CDR3 has 15 amino acids. To note about this clone: Its specificity is not known.

This TCR was recovered from a human patient who received a liver transplant. The graft donor may be the source of some T cells. The rearrangement joins TRBV5-4 to TRBJ2-7; 10 positions agree with TRBD2. Here the sequenced sample was CD4+ T cells from blood, taken 12 months after liver transplant. CDR3 in DNA: TGTGCCAGCAGCGCCGGGACTAGCGAATACTACGAGCAGTACTTC. Its protein is CASSAGTSEYYEQYF.